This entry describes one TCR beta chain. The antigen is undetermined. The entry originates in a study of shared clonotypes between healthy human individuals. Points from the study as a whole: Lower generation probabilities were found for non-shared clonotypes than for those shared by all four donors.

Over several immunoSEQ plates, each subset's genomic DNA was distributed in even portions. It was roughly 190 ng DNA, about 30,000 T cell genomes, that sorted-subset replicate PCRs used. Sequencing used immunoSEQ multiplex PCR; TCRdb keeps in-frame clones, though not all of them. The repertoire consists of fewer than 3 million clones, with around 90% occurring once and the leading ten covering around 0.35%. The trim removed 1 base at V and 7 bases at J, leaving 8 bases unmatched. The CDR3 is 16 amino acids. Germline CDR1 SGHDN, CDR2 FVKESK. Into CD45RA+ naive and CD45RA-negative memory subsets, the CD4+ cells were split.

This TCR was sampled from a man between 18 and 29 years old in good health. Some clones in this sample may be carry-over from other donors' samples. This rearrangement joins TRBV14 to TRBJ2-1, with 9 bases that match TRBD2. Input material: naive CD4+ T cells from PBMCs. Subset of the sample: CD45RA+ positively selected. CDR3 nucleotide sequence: TGTGCCAGCAGCCAAGCGGCCAGCGGGAGGCTTAATGAGCAGTTCTTC. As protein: CASSQAASGRLNEQFF.